This T cell receptor beta chain was captured by sequencing in a study of blood T cells in healthy people across ages. The germline CDR1 and CDR2 sequences are SGHTA and FQGNSA. V was cut by 1 base and J by 6 bases, with 10 bases left in between. The CDR3 contains 13 residues. With a J-beta primer mix and a sample-barcoded 5' primer, a second PCR ran roughly 7 to 11 cycles. In TCRdb, the 5' RACE reads were re-called with MiXCR into one record per CDR3 protein. The data hold hundreds of thousands of distinct CDR3 sequences, with about 62% observed a single time. Sample: blood. The source is a man younger than 45 in good health. J is TRBJ2-7 and V is TRBV7-2, with D perhaps assigned TRBD1 or TRBD2 (5 bases each). The CDR3 region is CASSLVAGAEQYF. The CDR3 nucleotides read TGTGCCAGCAGCTTAGTGGCCGGGGCCGAGCAGTACTTC.